This TCR beta chain stems from a study of blood T cell repertoires in COVID-19 (dated by TCRdb to about 2020). About the full investigation: Collaborator samples came from the United States, Italy and Spain and covered acute and convalescent phases of COVID-19. The prospective study material was composed of cDNA or gDNA derived from T cells, B-cell-depleted T cells, or PBMCs. The dataset comprised deeply sampled blood TCRbeta repertoires from subjects exposed to, actively infected with, or recovered from COVID-19. Where HLA class I and class II types were available, the types were taken from metadata supplied by the sample provider, not from assay-based typing. A de-identified subject ID, COVID-19 status, age in years and sex were almost always included in the sample metadata. The repertoires were made available in a free public database intended to serve as a resource for research on the immune response to SARS-CoV-2. The samples were drawn from the first 160 participants of the ongoing ImmuneRACE study and from 1,254 subjects provided by 6 global collaborators.

Points on this clone: The antigen it binds to is not known. The record has no base qualities; no much larger clone is one base away.

TCRbeta CDR3 regions were amplified from genomic DNA by means of the immunoSEQ Assay, a bias-controlled multiplex PCR. On the authors' methods: Nucleated cell counts per sample were estimated from amplification of reference gene primers within the assay. To quantify the absolute abundance of each unique TCRbeta CDR3 rearrangement, sequence reads were collapsed and filtered. For each sample, productive Simpson clonality was calculated as the square root of Simpson's diversity index across productive rearrangements. Imported from immuneACCESS, the table was reduced by TCRdb to in-frame sequences with V and J called. These copies leave out some clones; in studies compared against another copy, an unresolved V gene accounts for under half, and the cause of the remainder is not known. V and J calls and clone size are given by that table; D and trimming were obtained from the DNA. The sample table shows approximately 200,000 clones, and about four fifths are seen once. The leading ten clones occupy about 1.3% of the sample.

In the prospective study, participants were about 18 to 100 years old, resided in about two dozen geographic areas of the United States, and were enrolled through a virtual design. In the prospective study, cohorts were assigned on the basis of participant-reported clinical history obtained from a screening survey and a study questionnaire. In the prospective study, whole blood, serum and a nasopharyngeal or oropharyngeal swab were collected from each participant by mobile phlebotomists. Additional blood draws and questionnaires over an approximately two-month period could optionally be provided by prospective study participants. Blood samples from the prospective study were shipped frozen or at room temperature prior to DNA extraction. General findings and caveats noted by the study authors: Clinical and demographic metadata were provided uncurated, with the amount varying by source and participant.

The CDR3 starts with the cysteine, ends with the phenylalanine, and has 18 residues. Only the CDR3 DNA is retained, 54 bases long and in frame from the first base. Trimming accounts for 3 bases at V and 4 bases at J, while the number of junction bases matched to no gene is 10. From a lookup of the germline V gene (reference sequence), CDR1 and CDR2 are LNHDA and SQIVND. Recombination connected TRBV19 to TRBJ2-5; 14 nucleotides in the junction match TRBD2. The sequencing input was PBMCs or T cells enriched from blood (not recorded which). The receptor was derived from a woman aged 40 to 50 with acute COVID-19. CDR3 protein: CASSIGPGLAGDGETQYF. The nucleotides read TGTGCCAGTAGTATTGGCCCGGGACTAGCGGGGGATGGAGAGACCCAGTACTTC.